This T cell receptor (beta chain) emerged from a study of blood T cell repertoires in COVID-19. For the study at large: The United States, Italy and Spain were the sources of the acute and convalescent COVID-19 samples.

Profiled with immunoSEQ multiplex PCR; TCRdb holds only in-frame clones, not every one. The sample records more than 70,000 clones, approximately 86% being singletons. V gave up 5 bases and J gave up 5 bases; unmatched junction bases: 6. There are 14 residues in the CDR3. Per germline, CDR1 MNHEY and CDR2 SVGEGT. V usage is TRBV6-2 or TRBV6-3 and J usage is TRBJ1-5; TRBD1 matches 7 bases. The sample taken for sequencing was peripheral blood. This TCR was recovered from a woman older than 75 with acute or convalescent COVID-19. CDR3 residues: CASSPGTAYQPQHF. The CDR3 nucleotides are TGTGCCAGCAGTCCCGGGACAGCTTATCAGCCCCAGCATTTT.